This T cell receptor beta chain emerged from a study of shared clonotypes between healthy human individuals. Broader study findings: It was only blood that was sampled, and tissue repertoires likely differ.

The CDR3 sequence is 13 residues long. The germline gives CDR1 ENHRY, CDR2 SYGVKD. The junction had 1 base not matched to a gene; V was cut back by 5 bases and J by 6 bases. In the study's own analysis: ImmunoSEQ output held junction-only sequences without quality scores, so filtering differed. The protocol was immunoSEQ multiplex PCR, while the TCRdb copy is restricted to in-frame clones and leaves out a portion. V and J calls and clone size are copied from that table; D and trimming were computed from the DNA. The sample includes some 490,000 clones, around 73% of them seen just once. Note on this clone: As yet, its antigen is unknown.

The rearrangement joins TRBV10-3 to TRBJ2-1; 10 positions agree with TRBD2. This receptor was taken from a woman in her 40s in good health. Some clones in this sample may be carry-over from other donors' samples. The specimen sequenced was PBMCs. For the CDR3, the DNA is TGTGCCATCAGTACTAGCGGGGCCAATGAGCAGTTCTTC. Translation gives CAISTSGANEQFF.